These 14 T cell receptor beta chains originate from one sample sequenced in a study of blood T cell repertoires in COVID-19. Sequencing used immunoSEQ multiplex PCR; TCRdb keeps in-frame clones, though not all of them. There are a few hundred thousand clones in the sample; about 90% occur only once, and 2.9% lies in the top ten. Source material: PBMCs or T cells enriched from blood (not recorded which). The receptors here all came from a woman aged 45-59 years who had been exposed to COVID-19.

The chain is built from TRBV30 and TRBJ1-2; D not certain. Germline V gives CDR1 GTSNPN, CDR2 SVGIG (reference sequence). Trimming left V 1 base short and J 2 bases short, with 8 bases between. The length of the CDR3 is 13 residues. This chain's CDR3 is CAWSGRLNYGYTF. CDR3 sequence (DNA): TGTGCCTGGAGTGGGCGGCTAAACTATGGCTACACCTTC.

The rearrangement links TRBV4-1 to TRBJ2-5; 7 bases fit TRBD1. Germline V gene sequence: CDR1 MGHRA, CDR2 YSYEKL. J gave up 1 base and V 0 bases, and 8 bases lay outside the gene matches. The CDR3 is made up of 17 amino acids. CDR3 sequence (DNA): TGCGCCAGCAGCCAAGAGAGACAGGGAGTTTCCCAAGAGACCCAGTACTTC. Protein product: CASSQERQGVSQETQYF.

V is TRBV3-1 (or the pseudogene TRBV3-2) and J is TRBJ2-1; perhaps TRBD1 as D (5 bases). V shed 5 bases and J shed 6 bases, with 17 bases lying between them. CDR1 and CDR2 (germline): LGHDT, YNNKEL (reference sequence). The length of the CDR3 is 15 residues. In DNA, the CDR3 is TGTGCCAGCAGCAACCGACAGAATGGCGTCAATGAGCAGTTCTTC. Protein sequence: CASSNRQNGVNEQFF.

The gene calls are TRBV5-1 and TRBJ1-2, with TRBD1 identical over 7 bases. The ends lost 4 bases at V and 2 bases at J; junction bases unmatched: 8. Germline CDR1 reads SGHRS; CDR2 reads YFSETQ. There are 15 residues in the CDR3. The chain's CDR3 is CASSQTGTVNYGYTF. CDR3 nucleotides: TGCGCCAGCAGCCAGACAGGGACCGTCAACTATGGCTACACCTTC.

The chain joins TRBV28 to TRBJ2-7; 7 bases fit TRBD2. There are 14 residues in the CDR3. Germline CDR1 reads MDHEN; CDR2 reads SYDVKM. The V gene end was trimmed by 3 bases and the J gene end by 2 bases; junction bases not matched to a gene: 4. The CDR3: CASSFWGGAYEQYF. CDR3 coding DNA: TGTGCCAGCAGTTTCTGGGGGGGGGCCTACGAGCAGTACTTC.

J is TRBJ2-4 and V is TRBV5-6, with 11 bases fitting TRBD2. CDR1 SGHDT and CDR2 YYEEEE come from the germline V gene. The CDR3 has 19 residues. The V segment lost 4 bases and the J segment 1 base; nucleotides outside the gene matches: 13. The CDR3, as DNA: TGTGCCAGCAGCCTCTTAGCGGGGGGGCCTAGTAGGGCCAAAAACATTCAGTACTTC. This sequence encodes CASSLLAGGPSRAKNIQYF.

This clone was observed a single time. The junction departs from the called germline gene at one end, perhaps through a read error. The chain joins TRBV7-7 to TRBJ2-7, with 10 bases identical to TRBD1. Germline assignment: CDR1 SSHAT and CDR2 FNYEAQ (reference sequence). The CDR3 contains 18 residues. CDR3: CASSPQLVGTGAVHEQYF. The CDR3, as DNA: TGTGCTAGCAGCCCCCAACTCGTCGGGACAGGGGCTGTCCACGAGCAGTACTTC.

This rearrangement joins TRBV2 to TRBJ1-6; 10 bases fit TRBD1. The CDR3 covers 14 residues. Trimming removed 6 bases from V and 10 bases from J; junction bases left unmatched: 6. Germline CDR1 SNHLY, CDR2 FYNNEI. CDR3 residues: CASRDDRGPSPLHF. For the CDR3, the DNA is TGTGCCAGCAGGGACGACAGGGGGCCCTCACCCCTCCACTTT.

J is TRBJ1-2 and V is TRBV15; TRBD1 might be the D (5 bases). From germline, CDR1 is LNHNV and CDR2 YYDKDF (reference sequence). V gave up 5 bases and J gave up 2 bases, with 9 bases separating them. The CDR3 runs 13 residues. The CDR3 reads CATSVDSNYGYTF. CDR3 sequence (DNA): TGTGCCACCAGCGTCGACAGCAACTATGGCTACACCTTC. The variable domain in full, with the rest retrieved from reference TRBV15 and TRBJ1-2, is DAMVIQNPRYQVTQFGKPVTLSCSQTLNHNVMYWYQQKSSQAPKLLFHYYDKDFNNEADTPDNFQSRRPNTSFCFLDIRSPGLGDTAMYLCATSVDSNYGYTFGSGTRLTVV.

This chain links TRBV12-3 or TRBV12-4 with TRBJ1-2; no firm D call. The V end was cut by 1 base, the J end by 8 bases, with 11 bases between. The CDR3 is 13 amino acids. CDR3 sequence: CASSLDSPGGYTF. As DNA, the CDR3 is TGTGCCAGCAGTTTAGATAGTCCGGGGGGCTACACCTTC.

The chain recombines TRBV7-2 with TRBJ1-2, with 9 bases lining up with TRBD1. J gave up 8 bases and V 5 bases, and 12 bases lay outside the gene matches. The length of the CDR3 is 15 residues. CDR1 and CDR2 from the germline V gene are SGHTA and FQGNSA. Written as DNA, the CDR3 is TGTGCCAGCAGCGACTGGACAGGGGAGGGGCTGGGCTACACCTTC. Residues: CASSDWTGEGLGYTF. Together with reference TRBV7-2 and TRBJ1-2, the CDR3 gives the full variable domain: GAGVSQSPSNKVTEKGKDVELRCDPISGHTALYWYRQSLGQGLEFLIYFQGNSAPDKSGLPSDRFSAERTGGSVSTLTIQRTQQEDSAVYLCASSDWTGEGLGYTFGSGTRLTVV.

The V call is TRBV7-8, the J call TRBJ1-2; 7 bases line up with TRBD1. J lost 10 bases, V lost 3 bases, and 5 bases had no gene match. The germline V gene has CDR1 SGHVS and CDR2 FQNEAQ. CDR3 length: 12 amino acids. CDR3 region: CASSFPGQTYTF. CDR3 bases: TGTGCCAGCAGCTTTCCGGGACAGACCTACACCTTC.

This chain uses TRBV7-9 with TRBJ2-1; D is uncertain. The V and J ends lost 6 bases and 5 bases respectively, with 8 bases between them. Germline V CDR1 and CDR2: SEHNR, FQNEAQ (reference sequence). The CDR3 runs to 12 residues. CDR3 bases: TGTGCCAGCAGGCGGAACGACAATGAGCAGTTCTTC. This encodes CASRRNDNEQFF.

The chain carries TRBV3-1 (or the pseudogene TRBV3-2) and TRBJ1-2; D gene ambiguous. Germline V CDR1 and CDR2: LGHDT, YNNKEL (reference sequence). Deletions cut 1 base from V and 4 bases from J, with 16 bases between. CDR3 size: 16 residues. The CDR3: CASSQAGKGNVYGYTF. The DNA for the CDR3 is TGTGCCAGCAGCCAAGCCGGGAAAGGGAATGTCTATGGCTACACCTTC.